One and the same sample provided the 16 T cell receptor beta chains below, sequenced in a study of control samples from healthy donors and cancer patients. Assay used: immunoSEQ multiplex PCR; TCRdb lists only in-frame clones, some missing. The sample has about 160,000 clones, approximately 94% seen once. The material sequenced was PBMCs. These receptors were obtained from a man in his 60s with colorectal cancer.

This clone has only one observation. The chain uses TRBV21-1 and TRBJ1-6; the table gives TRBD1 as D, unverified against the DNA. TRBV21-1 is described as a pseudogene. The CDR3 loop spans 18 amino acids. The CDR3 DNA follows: TGTGCCAGCAGCAAAGGGCCGCTAGGGGGCTTAGCTAATTCACCCCTCCACTTT. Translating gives CASSKGPLGGLANSPLHF.

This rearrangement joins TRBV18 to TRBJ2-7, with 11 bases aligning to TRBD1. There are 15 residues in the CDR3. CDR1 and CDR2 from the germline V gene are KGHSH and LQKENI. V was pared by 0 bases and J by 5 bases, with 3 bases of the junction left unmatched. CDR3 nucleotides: TGTGCCAGCTCACCACCGGGACAGGGGGAACACGAGCAGTACTTC. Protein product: CASSPPGQGEHEQYF.

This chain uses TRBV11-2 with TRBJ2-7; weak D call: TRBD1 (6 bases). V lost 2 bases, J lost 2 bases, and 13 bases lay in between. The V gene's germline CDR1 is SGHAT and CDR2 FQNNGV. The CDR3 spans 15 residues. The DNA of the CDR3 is TGTGCCAGCAGCTTACGACAGGCGTTAGCCTACGAGCAGTACTTC. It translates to CASSLRQALAYEQYF.

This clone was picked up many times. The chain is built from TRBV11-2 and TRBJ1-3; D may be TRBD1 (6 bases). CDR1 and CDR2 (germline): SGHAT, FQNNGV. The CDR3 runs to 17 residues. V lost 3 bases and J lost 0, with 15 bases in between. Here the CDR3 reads CASSFDPQGISGNTIYF. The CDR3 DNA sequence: TGTGCCAGCAGCTTCGACCCACAGGGTATCTCTGGAAACACCATATATTTT.

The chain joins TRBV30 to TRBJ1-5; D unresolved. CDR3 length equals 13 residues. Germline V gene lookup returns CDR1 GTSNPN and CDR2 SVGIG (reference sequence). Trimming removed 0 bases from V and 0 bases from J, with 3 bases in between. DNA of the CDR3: TGTGCCTGGAGTGTAGATAGCAATCAGCCCCAGCATTTT. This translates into CAWSVDSNQPQHF.

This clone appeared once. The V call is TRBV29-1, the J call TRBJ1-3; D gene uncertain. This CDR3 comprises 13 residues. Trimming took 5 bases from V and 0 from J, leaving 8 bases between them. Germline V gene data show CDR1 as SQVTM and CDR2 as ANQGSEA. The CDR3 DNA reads TGCAGCGTTCAAGGCGACTCTGGAAACACCATATATTTT. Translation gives CSVQGDSGNTIYF.

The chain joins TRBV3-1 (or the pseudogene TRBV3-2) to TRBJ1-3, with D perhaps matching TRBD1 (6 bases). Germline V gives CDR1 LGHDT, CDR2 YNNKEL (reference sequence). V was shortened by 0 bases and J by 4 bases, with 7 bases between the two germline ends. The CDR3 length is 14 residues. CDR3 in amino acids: CASSQEGQGNTIYF. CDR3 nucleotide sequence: TGTGCCAGCAGCCAAGAAGGACAGGGAAACACCATATATTTT.

The CDR3 reads CASSAPSEDRQNNEQFF. Written as DNA, the CDR3 is TGTGCCAGCAGCGCACCGTCAGAGGACAGACAAAACAATGAGCAGTTCTTC. This chain links TRBV9 with TRBJ2-1; weak D call: TRBD1 (6 bases). V lost 3 bases, J lost 5 bases, and 21 bases lay in between. The CDR3 is 17 amino acids. Germline CDR1 SGDLS, CDR2 YYNGEE.

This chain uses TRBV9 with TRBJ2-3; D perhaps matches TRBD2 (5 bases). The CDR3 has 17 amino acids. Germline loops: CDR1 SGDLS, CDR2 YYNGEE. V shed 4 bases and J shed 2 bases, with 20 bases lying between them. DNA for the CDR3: TGTGCCAGCAGCCCACAATACATCGGGGAGACCACAGATACGCAGTATTTT. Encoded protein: CASSPQYIGETTDTQYF.

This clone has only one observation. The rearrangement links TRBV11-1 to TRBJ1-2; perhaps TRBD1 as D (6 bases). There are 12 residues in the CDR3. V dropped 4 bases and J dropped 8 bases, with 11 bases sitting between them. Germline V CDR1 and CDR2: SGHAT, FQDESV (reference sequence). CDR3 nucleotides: TGTGCCAGCAGCTCAGGGGAAAGCGGCTACACCTTC. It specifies CASSSGESGYTF.

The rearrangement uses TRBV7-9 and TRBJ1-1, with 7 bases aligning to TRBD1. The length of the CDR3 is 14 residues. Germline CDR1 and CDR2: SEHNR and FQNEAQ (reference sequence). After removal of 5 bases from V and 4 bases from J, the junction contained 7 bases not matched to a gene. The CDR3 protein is CASSPSGGGTEAFF. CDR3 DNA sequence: TGTGCCAGCAGCCCTTCAGGGGGGGGCACTGAAGCTTTCTTT.

CDR3 sequence (DNA): TGCGCCAGCAGCTTGGAACCGGGACCCACCTACGAGCAGTACTTC. This codes for CASSLEPGPTYEQYF. This chain uses TRBV5-1 with TRBJ2-7; TRBD1 or TRBD2 may be the D gene (5 bases each). The CDR3 extends over 15 amino acids. V lost 0 bases, J lost 2 bases, and 12 bases lay in between. Germline values: CDR1 SGHRS, CDR2 YFSETQ. Together with reference TRBV5-1 and TRBJ2-7, the CDR3 gives the full variable domain: KAGVTQTPRYLIKTRGQQVTLSCSPISGHRSVSWYQQTPGQGLQFLFEYFSETQRNKGNFPGRFSGRQFSNSRSEMNVSTLELGDSALYLCASSLEPGPTYEQYFGPGTRLTVT.

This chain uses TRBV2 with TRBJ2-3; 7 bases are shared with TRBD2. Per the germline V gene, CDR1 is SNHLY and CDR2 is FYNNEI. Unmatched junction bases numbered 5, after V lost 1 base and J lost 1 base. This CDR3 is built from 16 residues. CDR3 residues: CASSEGRAGGTDTQYF. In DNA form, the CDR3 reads TGTGCCAGCAGTGAAGGGAGGGCGGGGGGCACAGATACGCAGTATTTT. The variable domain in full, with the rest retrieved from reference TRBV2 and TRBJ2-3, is EPEVTQTPSHQVTQMGQEVILRCVPISNHLYFYWYRQILGQKVEFLVSFYNNEISEKSEIFDDQFSVERPDGSNFTLKIRSTKLEDSAMYFCASSEGRAGGTDTQYFGPGTRLTVL.

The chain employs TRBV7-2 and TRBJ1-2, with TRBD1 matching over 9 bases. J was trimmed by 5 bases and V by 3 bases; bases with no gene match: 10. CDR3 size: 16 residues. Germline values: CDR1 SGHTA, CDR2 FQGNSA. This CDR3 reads CASSFTLTGGGYGYTF. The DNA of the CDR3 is TGTGCCAGCAGCTTCACTTTGACAGGGGGAGGGTATGGCTACACCTTC.

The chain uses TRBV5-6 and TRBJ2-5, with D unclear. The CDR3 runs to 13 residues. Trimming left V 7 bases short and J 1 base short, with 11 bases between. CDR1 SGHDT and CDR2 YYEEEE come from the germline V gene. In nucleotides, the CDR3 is TGTGCCAGCGGGGTGGGCCCCCAAGAGACCCAGTACTTC. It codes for CASGVGPQETQYF.

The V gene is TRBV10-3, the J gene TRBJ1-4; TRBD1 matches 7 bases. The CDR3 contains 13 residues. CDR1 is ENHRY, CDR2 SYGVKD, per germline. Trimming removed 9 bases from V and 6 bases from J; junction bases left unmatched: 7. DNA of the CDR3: TGTGCCATACGGGGACAGCGAGATGAAAAACTGTTTTTT. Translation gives CAIRGQRDEKLFF.